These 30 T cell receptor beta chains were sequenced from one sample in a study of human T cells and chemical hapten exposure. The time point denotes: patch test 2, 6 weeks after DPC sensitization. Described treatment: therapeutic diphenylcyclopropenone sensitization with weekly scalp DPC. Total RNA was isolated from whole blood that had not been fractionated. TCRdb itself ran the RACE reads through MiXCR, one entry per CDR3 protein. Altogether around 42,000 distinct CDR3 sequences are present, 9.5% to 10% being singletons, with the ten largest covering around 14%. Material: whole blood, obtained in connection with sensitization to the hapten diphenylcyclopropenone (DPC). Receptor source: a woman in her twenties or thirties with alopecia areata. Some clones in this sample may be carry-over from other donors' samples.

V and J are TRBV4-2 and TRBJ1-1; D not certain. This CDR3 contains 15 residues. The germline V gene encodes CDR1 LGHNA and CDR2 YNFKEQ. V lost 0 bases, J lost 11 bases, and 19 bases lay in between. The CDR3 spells CASSQEIGSGLGAFF. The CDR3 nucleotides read TGTGCCAGCAGCCAAGAAATCGGGTCAGGCTTAGGGGCTTTCTTT.

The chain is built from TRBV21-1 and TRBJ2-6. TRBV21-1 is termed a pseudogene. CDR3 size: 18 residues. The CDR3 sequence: CASSRLGSFSSGANVLTF. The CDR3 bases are TGTGCCAGCAGCAGATTGGGCAGCTTTAGCTCTGGGGCCAACGTCCTGACTTTC.

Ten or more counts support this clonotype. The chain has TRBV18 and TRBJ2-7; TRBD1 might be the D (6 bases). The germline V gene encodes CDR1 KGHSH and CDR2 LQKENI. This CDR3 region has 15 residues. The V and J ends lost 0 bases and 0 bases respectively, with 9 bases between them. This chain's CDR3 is CASSPPTGPSYEQYF. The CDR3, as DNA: TGTGCCAGCTCACCACCGACAGGCCCCTCCTACGAGCAGTACTTC.

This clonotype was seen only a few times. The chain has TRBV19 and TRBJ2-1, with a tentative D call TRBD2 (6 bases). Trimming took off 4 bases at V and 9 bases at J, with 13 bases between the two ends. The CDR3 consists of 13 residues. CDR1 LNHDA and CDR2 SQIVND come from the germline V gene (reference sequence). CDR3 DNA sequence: TGTGCCAGTAGTAGGCGGGAAGGAGGTGAGCAGTTCTTC. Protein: CASSRREGGEQFF.

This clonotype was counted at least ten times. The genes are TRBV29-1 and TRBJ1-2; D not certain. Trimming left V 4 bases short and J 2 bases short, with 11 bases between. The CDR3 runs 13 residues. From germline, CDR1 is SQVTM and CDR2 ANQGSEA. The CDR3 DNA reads TGCAGCGTTGCGATGGAAGTGAACTATGGCTACACCTTC. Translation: CSVAMEVNYGYTF.

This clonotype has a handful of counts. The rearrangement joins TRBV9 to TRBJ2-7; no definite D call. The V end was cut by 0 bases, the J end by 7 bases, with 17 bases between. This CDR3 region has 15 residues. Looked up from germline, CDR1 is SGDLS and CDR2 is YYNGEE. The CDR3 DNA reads TGTGCCAGCAGCGTAGAGGGCAGGCAACCTACGGAGCAGTACTTC. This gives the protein CASSVEGRQPTEQYF. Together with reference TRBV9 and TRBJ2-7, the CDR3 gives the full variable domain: DSGVTQTPKHLITATGQRVTLRCSPRSGDLSVYWYQQSLDQGLQFLIQYYNGEERAKGNILERFSAQQFPDLHSELNLSSLELGDSALYFCASSVEGRQPTEQYFGPGTRLTVT.

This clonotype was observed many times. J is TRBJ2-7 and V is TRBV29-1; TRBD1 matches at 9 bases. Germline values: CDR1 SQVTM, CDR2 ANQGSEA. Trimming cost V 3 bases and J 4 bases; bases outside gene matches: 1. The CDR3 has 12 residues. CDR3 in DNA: TGCAGCGTTGAGGGACAGGGATACGAGCAGTACTTC. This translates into CSVEGQGYEQYF.

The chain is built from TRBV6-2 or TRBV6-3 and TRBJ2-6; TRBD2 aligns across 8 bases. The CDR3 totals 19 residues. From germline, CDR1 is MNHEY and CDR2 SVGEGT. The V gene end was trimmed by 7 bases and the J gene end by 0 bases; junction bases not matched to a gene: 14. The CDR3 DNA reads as TGTGCCAGCACCTCCTTCTTGCTAGCGGGTAGCTCTGGGGCCAACGTCCTGACTTTC. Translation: CASTSFLLAGSSGANVLTF.

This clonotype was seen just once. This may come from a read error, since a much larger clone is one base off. The CDR3 here is CATSRDMYRINEKLFF. CDR3 coding DNA: TGTGCCACCAGCAGAGATATGTACAGAATTAATGAAAAACTGTTTTTT. J is TRBJ1-4 and V is TRBV15; no definite D call. Trimming stripped 0 bases from V and 4 bases from J, with 12 bases between. CDR3 length: 16 amino acids. Per germline, CDR1 LNHNV and CDR2 YYDKDF (reference sequence). The full variable domain, its missing parts supplied by reference TRBV15 and TRBJ1-4, is DAMVIQNPRYQVTQFGKPVTLSCSQTLNHNVMYWYQQKSSQAPKLLFHYYDKDFNNEADTPDNFQSRRPNTSFCFLDIRSPGLGDTAMYLCATSRDMYRINEKLFFGSGTQLSVL.

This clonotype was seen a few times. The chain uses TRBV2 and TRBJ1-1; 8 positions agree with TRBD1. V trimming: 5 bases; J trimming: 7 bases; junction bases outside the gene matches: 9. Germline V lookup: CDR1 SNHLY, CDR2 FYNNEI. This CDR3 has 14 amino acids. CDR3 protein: CASSTAGTGSEAFF. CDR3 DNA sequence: TGTGCCAGCAGTACCGCCGGGACAGGTAGTGAAGCTTTCTTT.

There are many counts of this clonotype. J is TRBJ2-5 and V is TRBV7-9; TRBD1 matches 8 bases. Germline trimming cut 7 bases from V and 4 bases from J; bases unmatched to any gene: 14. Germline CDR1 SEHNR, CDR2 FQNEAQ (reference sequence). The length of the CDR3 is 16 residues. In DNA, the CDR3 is TGTGCCAGCACCCGAGCCCAGGGGGCAGCCCGAGAGACCCAGTACTTC. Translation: CASTRAQGAARETQYF.

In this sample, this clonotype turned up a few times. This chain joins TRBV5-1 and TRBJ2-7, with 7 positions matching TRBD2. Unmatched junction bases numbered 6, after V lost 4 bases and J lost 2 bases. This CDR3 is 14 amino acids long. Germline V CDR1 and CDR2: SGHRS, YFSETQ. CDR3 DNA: TGCGCCAGCAGCGTCCGGGACTACGCCTACGAGCAGTACTTC. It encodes CASSVRDYAYEQYF.

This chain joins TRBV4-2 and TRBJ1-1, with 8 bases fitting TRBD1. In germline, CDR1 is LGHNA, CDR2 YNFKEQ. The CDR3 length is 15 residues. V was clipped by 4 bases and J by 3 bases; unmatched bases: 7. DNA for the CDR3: TGTGCCAGCAGCCGGTCAGGGGGCGCGTACACTGAAGCTTTCTTT. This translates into CASSRSGGAYTEAFF.

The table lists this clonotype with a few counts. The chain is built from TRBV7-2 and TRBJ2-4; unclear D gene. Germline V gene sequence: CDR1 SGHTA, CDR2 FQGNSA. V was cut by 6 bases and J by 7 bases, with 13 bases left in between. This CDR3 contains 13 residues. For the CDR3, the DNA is TGTGCCAGCAGATCGGATAAGGCTAACATTCAGTACTTC. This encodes CASRSDKANIQYF.

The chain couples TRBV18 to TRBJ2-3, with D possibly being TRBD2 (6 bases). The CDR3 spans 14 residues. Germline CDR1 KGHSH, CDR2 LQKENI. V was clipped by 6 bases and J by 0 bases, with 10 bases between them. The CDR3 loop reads CASSQLASTDTQYF. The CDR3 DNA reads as TGTGCCAGCTCCCAACTAGCTAGCACAGATACGCAGTATTTT.

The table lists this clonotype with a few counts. The CDR3 loop is CSAQRQGLGTEAFF. CDR3 DNA sequence: TGCAGTGCCCAGCGTCAGGGCCTCGGCACTGAAGCTTTCTTT. This rearrangement joins TRBV20-1 to TRBJ1-1, with TRBD1 as a possible D gene (5 bases). The CDR3 spans 14 residues. The V end lost 6 bases, the J end lost 4 bases, and 18 bases lay between the germline ends. Germline CDR1 is DFQATT and CDR2 is SNEGSKA (reference sequence).

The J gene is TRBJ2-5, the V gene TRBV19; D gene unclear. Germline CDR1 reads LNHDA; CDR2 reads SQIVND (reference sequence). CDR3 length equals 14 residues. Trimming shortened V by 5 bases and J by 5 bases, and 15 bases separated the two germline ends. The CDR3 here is CASSYSLTIETQYF. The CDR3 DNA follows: TGTGCCAGTAGTTACTCCCTCACCATCGAGACCCAGTACTTC.

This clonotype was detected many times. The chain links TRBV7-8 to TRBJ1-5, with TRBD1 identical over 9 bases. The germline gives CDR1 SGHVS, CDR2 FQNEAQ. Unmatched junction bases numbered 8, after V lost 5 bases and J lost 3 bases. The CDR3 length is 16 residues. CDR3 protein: CASSPPGTGPNQPQHF. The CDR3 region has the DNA TGTGCCAGCAGCCCCCCGGGGACAGGGCCCAATCAGCCCCAGCATTTT.

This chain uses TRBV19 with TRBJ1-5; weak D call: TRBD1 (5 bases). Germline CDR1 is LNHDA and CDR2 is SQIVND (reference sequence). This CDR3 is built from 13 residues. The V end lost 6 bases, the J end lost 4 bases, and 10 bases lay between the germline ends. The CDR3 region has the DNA TGTGCCAGTAGCGACAGCAAGAATCAGCCCCAGCATTTT. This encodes CASSDSKNQPQHF.

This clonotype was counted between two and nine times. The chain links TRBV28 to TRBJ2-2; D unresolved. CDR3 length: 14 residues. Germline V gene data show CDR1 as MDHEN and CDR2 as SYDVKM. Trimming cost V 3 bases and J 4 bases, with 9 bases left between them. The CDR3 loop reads CASSLAELTGELFF. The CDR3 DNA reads TGTGCCAGCAGTTTGGCCGAGCTCACCGGGGAGCTGTTTTTT.

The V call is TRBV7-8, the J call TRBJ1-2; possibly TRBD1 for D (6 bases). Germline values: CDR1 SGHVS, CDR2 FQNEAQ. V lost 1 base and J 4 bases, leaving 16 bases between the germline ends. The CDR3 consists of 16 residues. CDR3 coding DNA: TGTGCCAGCAGCTTAGGAGCTTACAGGGCGCCCTATGGCTACACCTTC. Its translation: CASSLGAYRAPYGYTF.

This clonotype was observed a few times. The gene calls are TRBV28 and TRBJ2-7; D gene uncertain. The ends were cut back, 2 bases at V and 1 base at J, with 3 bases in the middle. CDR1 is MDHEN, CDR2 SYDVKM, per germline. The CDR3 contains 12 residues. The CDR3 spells CASSLESYEQYF. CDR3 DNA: TGTGCCAGCAGTTTAGAATCCTACGAGCAGTACTTC.

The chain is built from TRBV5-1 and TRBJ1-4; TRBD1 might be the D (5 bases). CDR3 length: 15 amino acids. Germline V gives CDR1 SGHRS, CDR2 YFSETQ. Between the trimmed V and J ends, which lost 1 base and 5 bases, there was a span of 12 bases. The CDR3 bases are TGCGCCAGCAGCTTGAGGGACTTCACGAATGAAAAACTGTTTTTT. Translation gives CASSLRDFTNEKLFF.

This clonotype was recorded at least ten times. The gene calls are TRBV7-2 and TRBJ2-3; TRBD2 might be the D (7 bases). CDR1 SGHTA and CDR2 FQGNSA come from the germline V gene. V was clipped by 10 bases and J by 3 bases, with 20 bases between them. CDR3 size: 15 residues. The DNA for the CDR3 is TGTGCCATCCGGATGGTGGGGGGGCCAACAGATACGCAGTATTTT. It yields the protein CAIRMVGGPTDTQYF.

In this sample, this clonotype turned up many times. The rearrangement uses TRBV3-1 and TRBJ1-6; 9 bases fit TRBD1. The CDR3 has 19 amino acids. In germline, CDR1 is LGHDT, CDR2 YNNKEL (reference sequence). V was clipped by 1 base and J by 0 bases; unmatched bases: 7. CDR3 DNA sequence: TGTGCCAGCAGCCAAGGAAAGGACAGGGGCCTCTCCTATAATTCACCCCTCCACTTT. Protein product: CASSQGKDRGLSYNSPLHF.

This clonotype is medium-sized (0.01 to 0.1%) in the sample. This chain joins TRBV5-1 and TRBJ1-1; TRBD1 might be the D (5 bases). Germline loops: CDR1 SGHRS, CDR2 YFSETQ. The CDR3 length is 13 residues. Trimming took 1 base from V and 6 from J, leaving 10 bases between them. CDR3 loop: CASSLPGSPEAFF. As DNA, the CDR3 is TGCGCCAGCAGCTTGCCAGGGTCCCCTGAAGCTTTCTTT.

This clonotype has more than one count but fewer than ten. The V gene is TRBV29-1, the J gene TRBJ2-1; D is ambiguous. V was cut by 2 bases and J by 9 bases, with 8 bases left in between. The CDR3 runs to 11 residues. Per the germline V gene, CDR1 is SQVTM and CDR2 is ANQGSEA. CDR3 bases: TGCAGCGTTGAAACCCGGGCTGAGCAGTTCTTC. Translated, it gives CSVETRAEQFF.

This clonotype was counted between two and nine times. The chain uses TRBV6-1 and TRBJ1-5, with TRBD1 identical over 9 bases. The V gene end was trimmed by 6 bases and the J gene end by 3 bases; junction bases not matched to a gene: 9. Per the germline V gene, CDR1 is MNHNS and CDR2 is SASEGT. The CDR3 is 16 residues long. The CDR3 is CASRIQGAGNNQPQHF. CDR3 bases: TGTGCCAGCAGGATACAGGGGGCGGGCAACAATCAGCCCCAGCATTTT.

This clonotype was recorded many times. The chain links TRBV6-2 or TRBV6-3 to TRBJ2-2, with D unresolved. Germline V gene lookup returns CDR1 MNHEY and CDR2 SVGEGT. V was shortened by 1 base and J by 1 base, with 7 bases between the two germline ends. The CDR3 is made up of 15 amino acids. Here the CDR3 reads CASSYFSGNTGELFF. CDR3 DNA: TGTGCCAGCAGTTACTTTTCAGGGAACACCGGGGAGCTGTTTTTT.

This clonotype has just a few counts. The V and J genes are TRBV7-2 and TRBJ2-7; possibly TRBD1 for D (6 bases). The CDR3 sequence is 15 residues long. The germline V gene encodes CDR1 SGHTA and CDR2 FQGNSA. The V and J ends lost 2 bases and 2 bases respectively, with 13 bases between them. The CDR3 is CASSLNRATTYEQYF. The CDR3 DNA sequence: TGTGCCAGCAGCTTAAACAGGGCTACTACCTACGAGCAGTACTTC.